This T cell receptor beta chain was sequenced for a study of OX40 agonist ivuxolimab in advanced cancers. Study-wide context: Patients were dosed intravenously with ivuxolimab at 0.01 to 10 mg/kg every 2 weeks. Prior anti-PD-1, anti-PD-L1 or anti-CTLA-4 therapy was allowed; approximately 40% had some.

Germline assignment: CDR1 SNHLY and CDR2 FYNNEI. The length of the CDR3 is 14 residues. Trimming removed 8 bases from V and 4 bases from J, with 18 bases in between. The data were produced by immunoSEQ multiplex PCR, yet TCRdb's version contains in-frame clones alone and is incomplete. The table lists tens of thousands of clones, just over 85% of them singletons. This clonotype originated in an adult with an advanced solid tumor such as melanoma, head and neck, liver or kidney cancer. The J gene is TRBJ2-7, the V gene TRBV2; the D gene is possibly TRBD2 (7 bases). The source was CD4+ or CD8+ T cells sorted from blood, collected in a trial of the OX40 agonist ivuxolimab. The CDR3 nucleotides read TGTGCCAGCTACCCGAGGGGGGGCGGGTACGAGCAGTACTTC. Residues: CASYPRGGGYEQYF.